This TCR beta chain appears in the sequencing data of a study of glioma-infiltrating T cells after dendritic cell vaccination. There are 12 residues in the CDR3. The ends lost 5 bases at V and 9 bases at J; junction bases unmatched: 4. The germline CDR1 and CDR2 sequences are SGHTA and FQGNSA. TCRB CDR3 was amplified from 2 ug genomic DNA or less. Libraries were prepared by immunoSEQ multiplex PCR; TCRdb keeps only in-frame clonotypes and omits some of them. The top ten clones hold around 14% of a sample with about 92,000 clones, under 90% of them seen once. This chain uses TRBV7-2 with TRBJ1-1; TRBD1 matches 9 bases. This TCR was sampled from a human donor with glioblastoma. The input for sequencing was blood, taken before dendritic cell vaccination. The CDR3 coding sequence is TGTGCCAGCAGCACCTACAGGGGGCAAGCTTTCTTT. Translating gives CASSTYRGQAFF.